This T cell receptor beta chain was sequenced in a study of beta chain features in type 1 diabetes. The germline CDR1 and CDR2 sequences are SGHDT and YYEEEE. Trimming removed 4 bases at V and 0 bases at J, with 7 bases between. The CDR3 has 13 residues. Expressed TCRB transcripts got sequenced, as all isolated RNA was reverse transcribed. Sequencing used immunoSEQ multiplex PCR; TCRdb keeps in-frame clones, though not all of them. In the table there are about 620,000 clones, roughly 16% of which are singletons. The sequencing sample was made of naive CD4+ T cells from blood. The chain carries TRBV5-6 and TRBJ1-1; no firm D call. This receptor was taken from a man between 18 and 29 years old in good health. As DNA, the CDR3 is TGTGCCAGCAGCGGAATCATGAACACTGAAGCTTTCTTT. Translated: CASSGIMNTEAFF.